A selection of T cell receptor beta chains follows, all from one sample in a study of beta chain features in type 1 diabetes. TCRdb's table, derived via immunoSEQ multiplex PCR, lists solely in-frame clones and lacks some. The sample shows under 900,000 clones, 15% to 20% of them seen only once. Material: naive CD4+ T cells from blood. These receptor sequences come from a woman under 30 in good health. The CDR3 runs from the conserved cysteine through the conserved F or W. Fields, in order: V gene, D gene, clone size, J gene, CDR3 protein, CDR3 DNA. A D gene is named only where the DNA matches it firmly. Some rows have no size entry. The others give once, few or many, or a class for an expanded clone.

TRBV6-5,-,-,TRBJ1-5,CASSGRVNQPQHF,TGTGCCAGCAGCGGACGGGTCAATCAGCCCCAGCATTTT
TRBV28,-,-,TRBJ2-4,CASSRRGRAKNIQYF,TGTGCCAGCAGTCGGCGGGGCAGGGCCAAAAACATTCAGTACTTC
TRBV5-4,-,few,TRBJ2-1,CASSLGTKPPEQFF,TGTGCCAGCAGCTTGGGGACTAAGCCCCCTGAGCAGTTCTTC
TRBV29-1,TRBD2,-,TRBJ2-3,CSVVVGGGGTQYF,TGCAGCGTTGTCGTTGGGGGGGGAGGTACGCAGTATTTT
TRBV7-8,TRBD1,-,TRBJ1-2,CASSFYPGTEDGYTF,TGTGCCAGCAGCTTCTACCCCGGGACAGAGGATGGCTACACCTTC
TRBV7-9,-,-,TRBJ2-1,CASSFGRSLDEQFF,TGTGCCAGCAGCTTTGGCCGATCCCTTGATGAGCAGTTCTTC
TRBV6-6,-,-,TRBJ2-7,CASRIDSGGSYEQYF,TGTGCCAGCAGGATAGACAGTGGAGGGTCCTACGAGCAGTACTTC
TRBV6-1,TRBD2,-,TRBJ2-3,CASSEWGGTSTYTQYF,TGTGCCAGCAGTGAATGGGGGGGGACTAGCACTTATACGCAGTATTTT
TRBV27,TRBD2,-,TRBJ2-1,CASSLRLAGGLEQFF,TGTGCCAGCAGTTTACGGCTAGCGGGAGGGCTAGAGCAGTTCTTC
TRBV7-2,-,-,TRBJ1-2,CASSNQGYGYTF,TGTGCCAGCAGTAATCAGGGGTATGGCTACACCTTC
TRBV28,-,-,TRBJ2-5,CASSLAGRETQYF,TGTGCCAGCAGTTTGGCAGGGAGAGAGACCCAGTACTTC
TRBV11-2,-,few,TRBJ2-6,CASSLRQASGANVLTF,TGTGCCAGCAGCCTACGACAGGCCTCTGGGGCCAACGTCCTGACTTTC
TRBV7-9,-,-,TRBJ1-2,CASSLAGYGYTF,TGTGCCAGCAGCTTGGCGGGCTATGGCTACACCTTC
TRBV7-8,-,-,TRBJ1-1,CASSLARGTEAFF,TGTGCCAGCAGCTTAGCTAGGGGCACTGAAGCTTTCTTT
TRBV5-1,-,few,TRBJ2-7,CASSLDPGNSYEQYF,TGCGCCAGCAGCTTGGACCCGGGAAACTCCTACGAGCAGTACTTC
TRBV27,TRBD2,-,TRBJ2-1,CASSLRLAGGRNEQFF,TGTGCCAGCAGTTTACGTCTAGCGGGAGGGAGGAATGAGCAGTTCTTC
TRBV7-2,-,-,TRBJ2-5,CASSLASGSETQYF,TGTGCCAGCAGCTTAGCATCCGGGTCAGAGACCCAGTACTTC
TRBV4-3,-,-,TRBJ2-1,CASSQDFEAYNEQFF,TGCGCCAGCAGCCAAGATTTTGAGGCATACAATGAGCAGTTCTTC
TRBV7-9,-,few,TRBJ2-6,CASSSGLEGVNVLTF,TGTGCCAGCAGCTCGGGTCTTGAAGGGGTCAACGTCCTGACTTTC
TRBV18,-,-,TRBJ2-2,CASSPRTGELFF,TGTGCCAGCTCACCACGGACCGGGGAGCTGTTTTTT
TRBV7-8,TRBD2,few,TRBJ2-6,CASSFRGLAGAGANVLTF,TGTGCCAGCAGCTTTCGTGGACTAGCGGGAGCTGGGGCCAACGTCCTGACTTTC
TRBV15,-,-,TRBJ2-7,CATSRGGTLNEQYF,TGTGCCACCAGCCGTGGAGGGACGTTGAACGAGCAGTACTTC
TRBV5-1,TRBD1,few,TRBJ2-7,CASSLFAGGHEQYF,TGCGCCAGCAGCTTGTTTGCAGGGGGCCACGAGCAGTACTTC
TRBV4-2,-,-,TRBJ2-1,CASSRLSYEQFF,TGTGCCAGCAGCCGACTTAGCTATGAGCAGTTCTTC
TRBV10-3,-,few,TRBJ2-7,CAISDRAGLSYEQYF,TGTGCCATCAGTGACAGGGCAGGGCTCTCCTACGAGCAGTACTTC
TRBV9,-,once,TRBJ1-2,CASSPRDGRRDYGYTF,TGTGCCAGCAGCCCCCGGGACGGTAGGCGGGACTATGGCTACACCTTC